This is a list of T cell receptor beta chains from one sample in a study of T-cell reconstitution after alpha-beta-depleted transplantation in children. TCRdb fed the PCR reads into MiXCR, producing one record per CDR3 protein. Of 90,000 to 100,000 distinct CDR3 sequences listed, around a quarter are singletons. The input for sequencing was PBMCs, taken before TCRalphabeta/CD19-depleted stem cell transplant. The receptors come from a boy aged 2 to 10 with acute lymphoblastic leukemia, due to receive a stem cell transplant. Each CDR3 is given with its conserved first and last residue. The order of the fields is J gene, D gene, clone size, V gene, CDR3 DNA, CDR3 protein. The D gene is left open where the match is weak. Expanded clones are given a class, and other clones once, few, many or no size at all.

>TRBJ2-3|TRBD2|.|TRBV20-1
TGCAGTGCTAGAGATCGGGGTAGCGGGGGAACGCAGTATTTT
CSARDRGSGGTQYF
>TRBJ2-3|.|.|TRBV6-1
TGTGCCAGCAGTGAACGAACAGATACGCAGTATTTT
CASSERTDTQYF
>TRBJ1-2|.|few|TRBV20-1
TGCAGTGCTAGAGATGGGGGGCAGAGTTTATATGGCTACACCTTC
CSARDGGQSLYGYTF
>TRBJ1-1|TRBD1|few|TRBV29-1
TGCAGCGTTTCAGGGGGCACTGAAGCTTTCTTT
CSVSGGTEAFF
>TRBJ1-2|.|few|TRBV7-3
TGTGCCAGCAGCCGCCGATCGGGCGGCTATGGCTACACCTTC
CASSRRSGGYGYTF
>TRBJ2-1|TRBD2|.|TRBV20-1
TGCTGTGCTAGAGGTGGGTCTAGCGGGACGGCCGAGGGTGAGCAGTTCTTT
CCARGGSSGTAEGEQFF
>TRBJ1-4|.|.|TRBV7-2
TGTGCCAGCAGCCGCACTGGGCTTAATGAAAAACTGTTTTTT
CASSRTGLNEKLFF
>TRBJ2-1|.|.|TRBV4-3
TGCGCCAGCAGCCCCGCTCTAGGGGGACGAGAGCAGTTCTTC
CASSPALGGREQFF
>TRBJ2-3|TRBD2|.|TRBV10-3
TGTGCCACAGGAGATAGCGGGGCCAACACAGATACGCAGTATTTT
CATGDSGANTDTQYF
>TRBJ2-7|.|.|TRBV23-1
TGCGCTGACTGGGGGGGCCACTACGAGCAGTACTTC
CADWGGHYEQYF
>TRBJ2-4|TRBD2|.|TRBV5-6
TGTGCCTCCAGCTTAAGCGGGGAGAACATTCAGTACTTC
CASSLSGENIQYF
>TRBJ2-7|.|few|TRBV12-3/TRBV12-4
TGTGCCAGCAGTTTGAGACAGGCCTACGAGCAGTACTTC
CASSLRQAYEQYF
>TRBJ2-5|.|.|TRBV6-6
TGTGCCAGCAGTACGGGGGAGACCCAGTACTTC
CASSTGETQYF
>TRBJ1-5|.|.|TRBV7-2
TGTGCCAGCCCCCCCCGAACTGACATACACTCCAATCAGCCCCAGCATTTT
CASPPRTDIHSNQPQHF
>TRBJ1-2|.|.|TRBV25-1
TGTGCCAGCAGTGTATTCGGGGGCAGCTATGGCTACACCTTC
CASSVFGGSYGYTF
>TRBJ2-5|TRBD2|.|TRBV19
TGTGCCAGTAGTAAGGGAGGGACTAGCCCGCATGAGACCCAGTACTTC
CASSKGGTSPHETQYF
>TRBJ2-7|.|.|TRBV28
TGTGCCAGCAGCGGGGACCCCCCCTCCTACGAGCAGTACTTC
CASSGDPPSYEQYF
>TRBJ2-3|TRBD2|few|TRBV10-2
TGCGCCAGCAGAGCGACTAGCGCAGCAGATACGCAGTATTTT
CASRATSAADTQYF
>TRBJ1-1|TRBD1|.|TRBV20-1
TGCAGTGCTAGAAGGGGACAGGGATTACCGGGGGAAGCTTTCTTT
CSARRGQGLPGEAFF
>TRBJ2-3|.|.|TRBV20-1
TGCAGTGCTAGAGTCCTGGGGCGGAGCACAGATACGCAGTATTTT
CSARVLGRSTDTQYF
>TRBJ2-7|.|many|TRBV25-1
TGTGCCAGCAGTGAGCGGGAAGGGTACGAGCAGTACTTC
CASSEREGYEQYF
>TRBJ2-5|.|many|TRBV7-2
TGTGCCAGCAGCTTAGCGCTAAGTCCCACGGGGACCCAGTACTTC
CASSLALSPTGTQYF
>TRBJ2-3|TRBD2|.|TRBV7-2
TGTGCCAGCAGCTCACGGACTAGCGGGAGGGCCGTAGATACGCAGTATTTT
CASSSRTSGRAVDTQYF
>TRBJ2-7|.|.|TRBV5-1
TGCGCCAGCAGCAACGGACAAGACTACGAGCAGTACTTC
CASSNGQDYEQYF
>TRBJ2-2|.|.|TRBV4-1
TGCGCCAGCAGCCAAGATCGCGAGCGGAGTGGTTCCGGGGAGCTGTTTTTT
CASSQDRERSGSGELFF
>TRBJ2-1|TRBD2|.|TRBV7-2
TGTGCCAGCAGCTCCCTCGCGGGAGGGGACAATGAGCAGTTCTTC
CASSSLAGGDNEQFF
>TRBJ2-1|.|.|TRBV12-3/TRBV12-4
TGTGCCAGCAGTTTAGCAGAAAAAGAGAATGAGCAGTTCTTC
CASSLAEKENEQFF
>TRBJ2-5|.|.|TRBV7-7
TGTGCCAGCAGCCCCGGTGAAGCGCAACAAGAGACCCAGTACTTC
CASSPGEAQQETQYF
>TRBJ2-2|.|few|TRBV24-1
TGTGCCACCAGTGACCCTTTTGGGGGCCGGTCCACCGGGGAGCTGTTTTTT
CATSDPFGGRSTGELFF
>TRBJ2-7|TRBD1|.|TRBV7-6
TGTGCCAGCAGCTTAGGACAGGGGTTCGCCTACGAGCAGTACTTC
CASSLGQGFAYEQYF
>TRBJ2-3|.|.|TRBV20-1
TGCAGTGCTAGAGATGCGGAGGAATCCACAGATACGCAGTATTTT
CSARDAEESTDTQYF
>TRBJ2-7|.|.|TRBV4-1
TGCGCCAGCAGCCAAGATGGCGTACAGGCAGGCTTTTACTACGAGCAGTACTTC
CASSQDGVQAGFYYEQYF
>TRBJ1-1|TRBD1|many|TRBV10-3
TGTGCCATCAGTGAGGGACAGGTGAACACTGAAGCTTTCTTT
CAISEGQVNTEAFF
>TRBJ2-5|.|.|TRBV5-1
TGCGCCAGCAGCTCCCGGGACGCCCAAGAGACCCAGTACTTC
CASSSRDAQETQYF
>TRBJ2-7|.|.|TRBV6-1
TGTGCCAGCAGTGATAGCGGAGGGGCCTACGAGCAGTACTTC
CASSDSGGAYEQYF